This TCR beta chain was sequenced during a study of T-cell memory formation after mild COVID-19. Study-wide points: Balance between CD4 and CD8 was seen in clones contracting day 15 to 85, and a CD4+ lean was seen in later expanders. Some SARS-CoV-2-responding clones were already detected in memory before infection.

A remark on this clonotype: Its antigen is as yet unknown.

This CDR3 contains 14 residues. V lost 6 bases to trimming and J lost 1 base, with 11 bases between them. It was 5'RACE with constant-segment primers that produced the TCR alpha and TCR beta cDNA libraries, which carried sample barcodes and UMIs. TCRdb reprocessed the 5' RACE reads with MiXCR, giving one entry per CDR3 protein. The sample has about half a million distinct CDR3 sequences; 15% to 20% are singletons. The sequenced sample was PBMCs or a T cell subset sorted from them (not recorded which). This TCR was recovered from an adult woman who had mild COVID-19 (a few samples of this study predate the infection). Cell type and time point are not known. J is TRBJ2-3 and V is TRBV12-3 or TRBV12-4; D remains unclear. In DNA form, the CDR3 reads TGTGCCAGCAGCCTCACCCCCGGCACAGATACGCAGTATTTT. Its translation: CASSLTPGTDTQYF.